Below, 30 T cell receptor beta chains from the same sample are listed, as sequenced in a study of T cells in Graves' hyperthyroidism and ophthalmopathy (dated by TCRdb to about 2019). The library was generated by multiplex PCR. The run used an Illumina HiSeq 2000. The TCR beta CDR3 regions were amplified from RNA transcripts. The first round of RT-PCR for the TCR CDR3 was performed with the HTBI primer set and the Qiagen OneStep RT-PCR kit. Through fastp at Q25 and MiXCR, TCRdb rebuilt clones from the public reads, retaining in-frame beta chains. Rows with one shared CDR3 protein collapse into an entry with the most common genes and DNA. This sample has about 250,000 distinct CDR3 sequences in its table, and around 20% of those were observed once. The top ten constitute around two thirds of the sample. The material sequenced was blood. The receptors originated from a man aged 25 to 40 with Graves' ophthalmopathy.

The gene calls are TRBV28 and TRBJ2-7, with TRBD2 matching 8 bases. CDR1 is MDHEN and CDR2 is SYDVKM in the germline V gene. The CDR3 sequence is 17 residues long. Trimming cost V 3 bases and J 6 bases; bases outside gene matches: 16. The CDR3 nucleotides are TGTGCCAGCAGTTTCCTCCACTCCGGGACTAGTGGCTCCGAGCAGTACTTC. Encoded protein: CASSFLHSGTSGSEQYF.

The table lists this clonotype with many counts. The CDR3 spells CASRKKREVDEQYF. CDR3 nucleotide sequence: TGTGCCAGCAGGAAGAAGCGGGAGGTAGACGAGCAGTACTTC. V usage is TRBV6-1 and J usage is TRBJ2-7; 9 bases are a match to TRBD2. J lost 5 bases, V lost 6 bases, and 8 bases had no gene match. This CDR3 region has 14 residues. Germline V gene sequence: CDR1 MNHNS, CDR2 SASEGT.

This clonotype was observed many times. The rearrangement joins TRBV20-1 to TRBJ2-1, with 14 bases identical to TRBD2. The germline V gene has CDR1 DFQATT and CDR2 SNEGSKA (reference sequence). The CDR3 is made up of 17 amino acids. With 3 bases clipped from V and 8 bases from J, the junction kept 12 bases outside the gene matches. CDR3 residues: CSASPTPGLAGVDEQFF. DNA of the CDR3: TGCAGTGCTAGTCCCACCCCGGGACTAGCGGGAGTCGATGAGCAGTTCTTC.

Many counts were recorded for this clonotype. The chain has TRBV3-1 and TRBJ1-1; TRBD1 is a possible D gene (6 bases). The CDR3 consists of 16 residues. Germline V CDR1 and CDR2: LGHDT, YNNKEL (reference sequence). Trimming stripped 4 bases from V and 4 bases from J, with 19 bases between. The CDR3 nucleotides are TGTGCCAGCAGCCGAGCCCCCCCAGGGGTGATCACTGAAGCTTTCTTT. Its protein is CASSRAPPGVITEAFF. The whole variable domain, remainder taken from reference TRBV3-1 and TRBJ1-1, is DTAVSQTPKYLVTQMGNDKSIKCEQNLGHDTMYWYKQDSKKFLKIMFSYNNKELIINETVPNRFSPKSPDKAHLNLHINSLELGDSAVYFCASSRAPPGVITEAFFGQGTRLTVV.

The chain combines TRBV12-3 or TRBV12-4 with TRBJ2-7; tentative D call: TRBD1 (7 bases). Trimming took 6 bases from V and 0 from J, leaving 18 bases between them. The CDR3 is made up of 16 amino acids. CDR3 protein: CASRGGGQVSSYEQYF. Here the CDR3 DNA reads TGTGCCAGCAGGGGGGGAGGACAGGTGAGCTCCTACGAGCAGTACTTC.

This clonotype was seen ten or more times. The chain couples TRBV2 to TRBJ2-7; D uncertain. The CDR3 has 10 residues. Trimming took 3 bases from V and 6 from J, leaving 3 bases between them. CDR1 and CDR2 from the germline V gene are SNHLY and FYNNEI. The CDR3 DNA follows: TGTGCCAGCAGTGATTTCGAGCAGTACTTC. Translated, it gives CASSDFEQYF. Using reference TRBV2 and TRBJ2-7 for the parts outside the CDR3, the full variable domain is EPEVTQTPSHQVTQMGQEVILRCVPISNHLYFYWYRQILGQKVEFLVSFYNNEISEKSEIFDDQFSVERPDGSNFTLKIRSTKLEDSAMYFCASSDFEQYFGPGTRLTVT.

The CDR3 protein is CASSASSTGGRDTQYF. CDR3 nucleotide sequence: TGTGCCAGCAGCGCCTCCTCCACAGGGGGCAGAGATACGCAGTATTTT. V is TRBV9 and J is TRBJ2-3; 9 nucleotides agree with TRBD1. The junction had 10 bases not matched to a gene; V was cut back by 3 bases and J by 5 bases. In germline, CDR1 is SGDLS, CDR2 YYNGEE. The CDR3 runs to 16 residues.

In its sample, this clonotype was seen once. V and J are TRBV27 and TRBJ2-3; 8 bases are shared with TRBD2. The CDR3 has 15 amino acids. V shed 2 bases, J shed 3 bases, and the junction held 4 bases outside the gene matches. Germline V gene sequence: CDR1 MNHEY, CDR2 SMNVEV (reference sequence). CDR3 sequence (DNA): TGTGCCAGCAGTTTAACTAGCGGAAAGACAGATACGCAGTATTTT. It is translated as CASSLTSGKTDTQYF.

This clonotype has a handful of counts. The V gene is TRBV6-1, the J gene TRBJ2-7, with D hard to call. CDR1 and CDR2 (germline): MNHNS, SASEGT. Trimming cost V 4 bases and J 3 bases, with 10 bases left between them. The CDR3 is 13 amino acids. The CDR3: CASSVTDFYEQYF. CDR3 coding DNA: TGTGCCAGCAGTGTTACTGACTTCTACGAGCAGTACTTC.

This CDR3 is CASSRDILEPQHF. CDR3 DNA: TGTGCCAGTAGCCGGGACATCCTCGAGCCCCAGCATTTT. The chain couples TRBV19 to TRBJ1-5, with a possible D match to TRBD1 (6 bases). Germline-derived CDR1 and CDR2 are LNHDA and SQIVND (reference sequence). V lost 6 bases to trimming and J lost 8 bases, with 14 bases between them. This CDR3 has 13 amino acids. The full variable domain, in which reference TRBV19 and TRBJ1-5 provide the parts outside the CDR3, is DGGITQSPKYLFRKEGQNVTLSCEQNLNHDAMYWYRQDPGQGLRLIYYSQIVNDFQKGDIAEGYSVSREKKESFPLTVTSAQKNPTAFYLCASSRDILEPQHFGDGTRLSIL.

This chain's CDR3 is CASTSRRDTQYF. The CDR3, as DNA: TGTGCCAGCACCTCTCGCCGAGATACGCAGTATTTT. The chain uses TRBV28 and TRBJ2-3; no definite D call. CDR1 and CDR2 (germline): MDHEN, SYDVKM. V shed 7 bases and J shed 5 bases, with 10 bases lying between them. The CDR3 has 12 amino acids. The variable domain in full, completed from reference TRBV28 and TRBJ2-3, reads DVKVTQSSRYLVKRTGEKVFLECVQDMDHENMFWYRQDPGLGLRLIYFSYDVKMKEKGDIPEGYSVSREKKERFSLILESASTNQTSMYLCASTSRRDTQYFGPGTRLTVL.

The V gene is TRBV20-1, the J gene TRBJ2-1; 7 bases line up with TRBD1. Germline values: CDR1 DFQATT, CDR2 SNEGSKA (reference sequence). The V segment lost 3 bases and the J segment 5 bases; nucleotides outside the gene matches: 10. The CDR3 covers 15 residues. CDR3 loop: CSASFTGRGHNEQFF. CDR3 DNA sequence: TGCAGTGCTAGTTTTACAGGTAGGGGGCACAATGAGCAGTTCTTC.

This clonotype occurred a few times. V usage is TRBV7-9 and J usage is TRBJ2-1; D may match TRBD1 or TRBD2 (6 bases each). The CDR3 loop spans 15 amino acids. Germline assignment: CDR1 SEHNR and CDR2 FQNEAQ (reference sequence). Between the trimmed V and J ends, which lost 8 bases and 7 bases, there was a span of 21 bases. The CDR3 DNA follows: TGTGCCAGCTCCCATTTCGGGACTCAGGGGAATGAGCAGTTCTTC. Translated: CASSHFGTQGNEQFF. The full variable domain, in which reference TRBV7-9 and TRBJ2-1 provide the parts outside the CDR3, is DTGVSQNPRHKITKRGQNVTFRCDPISEHNRLYWYRQTLGQGPEFLTYFQNEAQLEKSRLLSDRFSAERPKGSFSTLEIQRTEQGDSAMYLCASSHFGTQGNEQFFGPGTRLTVL.

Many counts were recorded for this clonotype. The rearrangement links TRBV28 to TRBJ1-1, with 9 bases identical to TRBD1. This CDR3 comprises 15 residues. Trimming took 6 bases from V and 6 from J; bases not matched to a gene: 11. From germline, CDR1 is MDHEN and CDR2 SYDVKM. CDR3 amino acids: CASRGGQGRVAEAFF. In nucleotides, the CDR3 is TGTGCCAGCAGGGGAGGACAGGGGCGCGTCGCTGAAGCTTTCTTT.

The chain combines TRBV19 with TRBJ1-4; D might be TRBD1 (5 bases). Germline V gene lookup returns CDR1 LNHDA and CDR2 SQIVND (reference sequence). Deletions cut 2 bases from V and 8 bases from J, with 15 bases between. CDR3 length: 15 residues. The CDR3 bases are TGTGCCAGTAGTATATCGGGGGATCGTCGAGAAAAACTGTTTTTT. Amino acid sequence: CASSISGDRREKLFF.

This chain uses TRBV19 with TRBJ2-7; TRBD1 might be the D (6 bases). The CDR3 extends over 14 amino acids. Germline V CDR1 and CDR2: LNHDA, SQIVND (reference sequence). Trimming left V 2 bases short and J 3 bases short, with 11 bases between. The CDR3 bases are TGTGCCAGTAGTATACAGGGGTGGGGCTACGAGCAGTACTTC. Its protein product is CASSIQGWGYEQYF.

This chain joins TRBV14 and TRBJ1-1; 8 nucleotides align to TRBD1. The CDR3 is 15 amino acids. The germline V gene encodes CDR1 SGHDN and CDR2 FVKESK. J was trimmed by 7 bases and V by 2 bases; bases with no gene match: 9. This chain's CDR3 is CASSQRSRGRDEAFF. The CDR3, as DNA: TGTGCCAGCAGCCAACGGAGCAGGGGGCGGGATGAAGCTTTCTTT.

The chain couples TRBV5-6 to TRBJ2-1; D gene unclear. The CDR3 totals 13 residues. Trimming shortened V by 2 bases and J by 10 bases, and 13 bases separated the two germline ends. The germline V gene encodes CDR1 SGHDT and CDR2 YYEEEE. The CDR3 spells CASSFVGRAEQFF. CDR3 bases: TGTGCCAGCAGCTTCGTAGGCCGTGCCGAGCAGTTCTTC. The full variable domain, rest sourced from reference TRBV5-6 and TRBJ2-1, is DAGVTQSPTHLIKTRGQQVTLRCSPKSGHDTVSWYQQALGQGPQFIFQYYEEEERQRGNFPDRFSGHQFPNYSSELNVNALLLGDSALYLCASSFVGRAEQFFGPGTRLTVL.

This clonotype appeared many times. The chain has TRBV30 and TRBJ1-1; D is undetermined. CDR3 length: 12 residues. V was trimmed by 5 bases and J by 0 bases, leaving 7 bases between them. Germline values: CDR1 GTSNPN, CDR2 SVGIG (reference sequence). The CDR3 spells CAWFLLNTEAFF. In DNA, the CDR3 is TGTGCCTGGTTTCTTCTGAACACTGAAGCTTTCTTT.

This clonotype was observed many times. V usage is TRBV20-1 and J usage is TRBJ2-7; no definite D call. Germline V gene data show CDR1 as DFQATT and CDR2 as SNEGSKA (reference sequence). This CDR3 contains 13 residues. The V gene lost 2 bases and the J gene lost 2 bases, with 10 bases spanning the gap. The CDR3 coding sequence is TGCAGTGCTAGAAGGCTAGATACCTACGAGCAGTACTTC. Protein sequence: CSARRLDTYEQYF.

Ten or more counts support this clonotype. This chain's CDR3 is CASSRGTGELFF. The CDR3 DNA is TGTGCCAGCAGTAGAGGGACCGGGGAGCTGTTTTTT. The chain uses TRBV6-1 and TRBJ2-2; maybe TRBD2 (5 bases). V dropped 5 bases and J dropped 5 bases, with 6 bases sitting between them. The length of the CDR3 is 12 residues. Germline V lookup: CDR1 MNHNS, CDR2 SASEGT.

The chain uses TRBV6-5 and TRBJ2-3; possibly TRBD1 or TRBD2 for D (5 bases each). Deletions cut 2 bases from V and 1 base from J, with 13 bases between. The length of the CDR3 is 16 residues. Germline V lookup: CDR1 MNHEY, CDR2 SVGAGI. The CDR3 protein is CASSYIGTHRTDTQYF. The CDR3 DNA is TGTGCCAGCAGTTACATCGGGACCCATCGCACAGATACGCAGTATTTT.

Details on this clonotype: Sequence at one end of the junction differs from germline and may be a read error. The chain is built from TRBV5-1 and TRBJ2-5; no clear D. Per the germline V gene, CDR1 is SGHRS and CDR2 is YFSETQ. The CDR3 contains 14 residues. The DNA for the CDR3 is TGCGCCAGCAGCTTGGAGCTGGCGGCGGAGATCCAGTACTTC. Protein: CASSLELAAEIQYF.

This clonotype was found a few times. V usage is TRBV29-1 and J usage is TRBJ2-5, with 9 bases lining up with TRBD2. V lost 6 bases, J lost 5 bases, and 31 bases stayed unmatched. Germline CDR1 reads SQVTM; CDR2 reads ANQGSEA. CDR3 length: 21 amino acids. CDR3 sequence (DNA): TGCAGCGTCAAAGTCTCCGTTGAACGAAGACGGGCTAGCGGGAAAGGGGAGACCCAGTACTTC. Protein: CSVKVSVERRRASGKGETQYF.

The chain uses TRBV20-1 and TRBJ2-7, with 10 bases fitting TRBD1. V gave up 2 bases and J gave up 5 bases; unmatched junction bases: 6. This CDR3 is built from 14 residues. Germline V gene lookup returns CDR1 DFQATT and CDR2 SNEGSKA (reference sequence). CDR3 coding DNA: TGCAGTGCTAGACCGACAGGGGGCTTCCACGAGCAGTACTTC. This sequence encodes CSARPTGGFHEQYF.

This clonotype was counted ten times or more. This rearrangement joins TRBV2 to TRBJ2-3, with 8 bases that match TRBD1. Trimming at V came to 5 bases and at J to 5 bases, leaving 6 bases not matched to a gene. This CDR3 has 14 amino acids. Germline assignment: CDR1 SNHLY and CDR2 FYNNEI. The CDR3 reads CASSRQGMIDTQYF. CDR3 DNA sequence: TGTGCCAGCAGTCGACAGGGGATGATAGATACGCAGTATTTT.

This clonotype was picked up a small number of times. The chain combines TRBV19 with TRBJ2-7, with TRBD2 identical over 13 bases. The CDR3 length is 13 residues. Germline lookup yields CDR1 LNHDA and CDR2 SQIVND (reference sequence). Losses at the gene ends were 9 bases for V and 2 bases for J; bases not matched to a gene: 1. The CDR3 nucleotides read TGTGCCAGGGGGACTAGCGGGACCTACGAGCAGTACTTC. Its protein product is CARGTSGTYEQYF.

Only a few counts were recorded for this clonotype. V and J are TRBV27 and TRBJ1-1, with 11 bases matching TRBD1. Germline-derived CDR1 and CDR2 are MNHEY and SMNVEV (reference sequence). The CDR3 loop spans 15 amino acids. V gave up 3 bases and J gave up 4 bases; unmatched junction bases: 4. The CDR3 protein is CASSLGTGGFTEAFF. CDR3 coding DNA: TGTGCCAGCAGTTTGGGGACAGGGGGGTTCACTGAAGCTTTCTTT.

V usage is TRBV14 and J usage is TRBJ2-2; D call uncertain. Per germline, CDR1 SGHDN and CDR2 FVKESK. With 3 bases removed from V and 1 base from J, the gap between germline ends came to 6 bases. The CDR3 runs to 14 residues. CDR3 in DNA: TGTGCCAGCAGCCAGTCGTGGAACACCGGGGAGCTGTTTTTT. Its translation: CASSQSWNTGELFF.

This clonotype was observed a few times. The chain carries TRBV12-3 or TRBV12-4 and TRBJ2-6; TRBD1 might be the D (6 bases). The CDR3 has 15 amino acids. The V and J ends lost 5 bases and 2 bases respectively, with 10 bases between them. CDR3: CASSGGVAGANVLTF. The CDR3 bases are TGTGCCAGCAGTGGGGGCGTTGCTGGGGCCAACGTCCTGACTTTC.